The following is a T cell receptor (beta chain) sequence with its context. Its target is not known. Per germline, CDR1 SGHTA and CDR2 FQGTGA. The CDR3 is 13 residues long. Losses at the gene ends were 5 bases for V and 10 bases for J; bases not matched to a gene: 7. This entry belongs to a study of shared clonotypes between healthy human individuals. Study observations and caveats: It was the non-shared clonotypes that had lower generation probabilities than clonotypes shared by all four donors. At large depth, rarefaction still showed sorted-subset sequencing to be incomplete. The low donor count limited represented genetic and exposure-history diversity.

The material for each subset, its genomic DNA, was split evenly across several immunoSEQ plates. Assay used: immunoSEQ multiplex PCR; TCRdb lists only in-frame clones, some missing. The sample has around 1.6 million clones; 95% to 99% are singletons. The source of this sequence is a young man in good health. The sample taken for sequencing was naive CD4+ T cells sorted from blood. The subset is: CD45RA+ positively selected. The V and J genes are TRBV7-3 and TRBJ2-1; 8 bases line up with TRBD1. Written as DNA, the CDR3 is TGTGCCAGCAGCCCGGACAGGGTCGGGGAGCAGTTCTTC. The encoded protein is CASSPDRVGEQFF. Looking up the rest from reference TRBV7-3 and TRBJ2-1 gives the full variable domain: GAGVSQTPSNKVTEKGKYVELRCDPISGHTALYWYRQSLGQGPEFLIYFQGTGAADDSGLPNDRFFAVRPEGSVSTLKIQRTERGDSAVYLCASSPDRVGEQFFGPGTRLTVL.